This T cell receptor (beta chain) came from a study of graft-versus-host responses after intestinal transplantation. This clone was seen a single time. Its antigen remains unidentified. Study-wide points: Graft-versus-host to host-versus-graft clonal ratios in allografts were high in patients with graft-donor T cell macrochimerism. Some GvH clones appeared in ileal mucosa or blood before recipient bone marrow.

Assay used: immunoSEQ multiplex PCR; TCRdb lists only in-frame clones, some missing. The sample holds tens of thousands of clones, approximately 87% seen once. The TCR was taken from a human donor who was the organ donor for an intestinal transplant. The sequencing used unstimulated CD4+ T cells sorted from spleen or lymph node cells, collected before transplant.

CDR3 loop: CASSRGSYNEQFF. The CDR3 nucleotides read TGTGCCAGCAGCCGCGGTTCCTACAATGAGCAGTTCTTC. This sequence joins TRBV7-6 and TRBJ2-1; D unresolved. The CDR3 consists of 13 residues. The germline V gene has CDR1 SGHVS and CDR2 FNYEAQ. The V gene lost 5 bases and the J gene lost 1 base, with 6 bases spanning the gap.